The 24 T cell receptor beta chains below all came from one sample that was sequenced in a study of spatial heterogeneity in lung cancer. Time point specified: sample taken at primary tumor resection. Without sorting, whole RNA was sequenced from tumor, nontumor lung or frozen PBMC. Each CDR3 protein gets one entry after TCRdb re-called the 5' RACE reads with MiXCR. This sample has tens of thousands of distinct CDR3 sequences; roughly 8% occur once, and the top ten carry under 30%. The input for sequencing was PBMCs, taken at surgery. These receptor sequences come from a male donor with early-stage non-small cell lung cancer.

This clonotype was counted many times. The J gene is TRBJ2-3, the V gene TRBV7-9; weak D call: TRBD2 (6 bases). The ends were cut back, 1 base at V and 1 base at J, with 12 bases in the middle. CDR1 SEHNR and CDR2 FQNEAQ come from the germline V gene (reference sequence). This CDR3 is built from 16 residues. The CDR3: CASSLDGGTGTDTQYF. The DNA of the CDR3 is TGTGCCAGCAGCTTAGACGGCGGGACTGGCACAGATACGCAGTATTTT.

Many counts were recorded for this clonotype. V and J are TRBV4-1 and TRBJ2-7; D ambiguous. This CDR3 is 13 amino acids long. Per germline, CDR1 MGHRA and CDR2 YSYEKL. The ends were cut back, 0 bases at V and 3 bases at J, with 6 bases in the middle. CDR3 sequence: CASSQEVGYEQYV. The CDR3 DNA reads TGCGCCAGCAGCCAAGAGGTGGGCTACGAGCAGTACGTC.

The sample holds a few counts of this clonotype. The chain has TRBV20-1 and TRBJ2-1; 9 bases agree with TRBD2. Trimming took 3 bases from V and 6 from J; bases not matched to a gene: 6. Germline CDR1 and CDR2: DFQATT and SNEGSKA (reference sequence). This CDR3 comprises 14 residues. The CDR3 nucleotides are TGCAGTGCTAGCCCCGCTAGCGGGACCAATGAGCAGTTCTTC. It specifies CSASPASGTNEQFF.

Many counts were recorded for this clonotype. The rearrangement uses TRBV10-3 and TRBJ2-7, with 10 bases identical to TRBD2. This CDR3 region has 13 residues. The germline V gene has CDR1 ENHRY and CDR2 SYGVKD. This CDR3 reads CATSGLAAYEQYV. In nucleotides, the CDR3 is TGTGCCACCAGTGGACTAGCGGCCTACGAGCAGTACGTC.

The rearrangement links TRBV12-3 or TRBV12-4 to TRBJ2-4; 11 nucleotides agree with TRBD2. CDR3 length equals 14 residues. The ends lost 6 bases at V and 7 bases at J; junction bases unmatched: 5. This CDR3 reads CASRLAGVNNIQYF. The CDR3, as DNA: TGTGCCAGCAGACTAGCGGGAGTTAACAACATTCAGTACTTC.

This clonotype was recorded many times. This rearrangement joins TRBV28 to TRBJ2-5, with a possible D match to TRBD1 (6 bases). The CDR3 extends over 12 amino acids. The V gene's germline CDR1 is MDHEN and CDR2 SYDVKM. Trimming left V 8 bases short and J 5 bases short, with 12 bases between. In DNA form, the CDR3 reads TGTGCCAGCGTGGCAGGGGCGGAGACCCAGTACTTC. Its protein is CASVAGAETQYF.

This clonotype was seen a few times. The chain couples TRBV4-3 to TRBJ2-7, with TRBD2 matching over 9 bases. The germline CDR1 and CDR2 sequences are LGHNA and YSLEER. Unmatched junction bases numbered 0, after V lost 0 bases and J lost 0 bases. The CDR3 consists of 15 residues. In nucleotides, the CDR3 is TGCGCCAGCAGCCAAGAAGCGGGGGGCTCCTACGAGCAGTACTTC. This codes for CASSQEAGGSYEQYF.

This clonotype was recorded many times. The chain combines TRBV6-5 with TRBJ2-1; TRBD2 matches 10 bases. The CDR3 has 14 amino acids. Trimming removed 5 bases from V and 5 bases from J; junction bases left unmatched: 3. The germline V gene has CDR1 MNHEY and CDR2 SVGAGI. CDR3 bases: TGTGCCAGCAGTGGGACTAGCGCCGACAATGAGCAGTTCTTC. Translating it yields CASSGTSADNEQFF.

This clonotype came up many times. The chain combines TRBV7-8 with TRBJ2-7; 8 nucleotides align to TRBD2. This CDR3 has 15 residues. The trim removed 2 bases at V and 3 bases at J, leaving 6 bases unmatched. Per the germline V gene, CDR1 is SGHVS and CDR2 is FQNEAQ. In nucleotides, the CDR3 is TGTGCCAGCAGCTTAAATAGGGCGGGAGGCTACGAGCAGTACTTC. This encodes CASSLNRAGGYEQYF. The variable domain in full, completed from reference TRBV7-8 and TRBJ2-7, reads GAGVSQSPRYKVAKRGQDVALRCDPISGHVSLFWYQQALGQGPEFLTYFQNEAQLDKSGLPSDRFFAERPEGSVSTLKIQRTQQEDSAVYLCASSLNRAGGYEQYFGPGTRLTVT.

The rearrangement links TRBV14 to TRBJ1-1; D is uncertain. The CDR3 is 15 residues long. Between the trimmed V and J ends, which lost 0 bases and 5 bases, there was a span of 13 bases. Germline V CDR1 and CDR2: SGHDN, FVKESK. The CDR3 DNA reads TGTGCCAGCAGCCAAGATTGGGGAGTTGGAACTGAAGCTTTCTTT. Translated, it gives CASSQDWGVGTEAFF.

This clonotype was found many times. This chain links TRBV27 with TRBJ2-2; 8 bases map to TRBD1. V shed 6 bases, J shed 4 bases, and the junction held 7 bases outside the gene matches. In germline, CDR1 is MNHEY, CDR2 SMNVEV (reference sequence). CDR3 size: 15 residues. The CDR3 nucleotides are TGTGCCAGCAGAATGACAGGGGTTACCACCGGGGAGCTGTTTTTT. It specifies CASRMTGVTTGELFF.

This clonotype occurred many times. The chain employs TRBV4-3 and TRBJ2-3, with D perhaps being TRBD1 or TRBD2 (5 bases each). The germline gives CDR1 LGHNA, CDR2 YSLEER. The CDR3 has 19 residues. V was clipped by 4 bases and J by 4 bases, with 27 bases between them. CDR3 DNA: TGCGCCAGCAGCCCTAAAACCGGGCCAAGCTCGGGGCCCCCAGATACGCAGTATTTT. Residues: CASSPKTGPSSGPPDTQYF.

This clonotype was seen repeatedly, ten times or more. This chain joins TRBV19 and TRBJ1-3, with D perhaps TRBD1 (6 bases). Looked up from germline, CDR1 is LNHDA and CDR2 is SQIVND (reference sequence). The V end was cut by 6 bases, the J end by 0 bases, with 12 bases between. The CDR3 totals 15 residues. This CDR3 is CASRQDRSSGNTIYF. Written as DNA, the CDR3 is TGTGCCAGTAGGCAGGACAGAAGCTCTGGAAACACCATATATTTT.

The chain has TRBV5-1 and TRBJ2-5; 14 bases are a match to TRBD2. The CDR3 is 16 amino acids. Germline assignment: CDR1 SGHRS and CDR2 YFSETQ. The J segment lost 4 bases and the V segment lost 7 bases, leaving 9 bases of the junction unmatched. CDR3 nucleotides: TGCGCCAGCGCGGGACTAGCGGGAGTATCAGGAGAGACCCAGTACTTC. This encodes CASAGLAGVSGETQYF. Together with reference TRBV5-1 and TRBJ2-5, the CDR3 gives the full variable domain: KAGVTQTPRYLIKTRGQQVTLSCSPISGHRSVSWYQQTPGQGLQFLFEYFSETQRNKGNFPGRFSGRQFSNSRSEMNVSTLELGDSALYLCASAGLAGVSGETQYFGPGTRLLVL.

Many counts were recorded for this clonotype. The chain links TRBV6-2 or TRBV6-3 to TRBJ2-1; D is perhaps TRBD2 (5 bases). V was cut by 0 bases and J by 9 bases, with 9 bases left in between. This CDR3 comprises 13 residues. CDR1 and CDR2 from the germline V gene are MNHEY and SVGEGT. The CDR3 DNA sequence: TGTGCCAGCAGTTACTCGGTTCGGGGTGAGCAGTTCTTC. Amino acid sequence: CASSYSVRGEQFF.

The gene calls are TRBV6-5 and TRBJ1-2; D is perhaps TRBD1 (6 bases). V was shortened by 4 bases and J by 4 bases, with 10 bases between the two germline ends. Germline CDR1 is MNHEY and CDR2 is SVGAGI. This CDR3 spans 13 amino acids. As DNA, the CDR3 is TGTGCCAGCAGTTTTCAGGGGACCTATGGCTACACCTTC. Translation: CASSFQGTYGYTF.

This clonotype was seen at least ten times. The rearrangement uses TRBV27 and TRBJ1-2, with TRBD1 matching 7 bases. With V trimmed by 4 bases and J by 4 bases, 9 bases remained unmatched. Germline-derived CDR1 and CDR2 are MNHEY and SMNVEV (reference sequence). The CDR3 covers 15 residues. This chain's CDR3 is CASSSGQVGRYGYTF. The CDR3 DNA sequence: TGTGCCAGCAGTTCTGGACAGGTTGGCCGCTATGGCTACACCTTC.

V gene TRBV7-6 combines with J gene TRBJ2-1; maybe TRBD2 (7 bases). The ends were cut back, 5 bases at V and 7 bases at J, with 21 bases in the middle. Germline V gives CDR1 SGHVS, CDR2 FNYEAQ. The CDR3 sequence is 16 residues long. CDR3 sequence (DNA): TGTGCCAGCAGCCCCGGATGGGGGGGGCTGGGGAATGAGCAGTTCTTC. As protein: CASSPGWGGLGNEQFF.

This clonotype was observed many times. Here the CDR3 reads CASTLQGRNTEAFF. The CDR3 bases are TGTGCCAGCACCCTACAGGGGAGGAACACTGAAGCTTTCTTT. This chain links TRBV6-6 with TRBJ1-1; 7 bases align to TRBD1. The ends lost 7 bases at V and 1 base at J; junction bases unmatched: 6. From germline, CDR1 is MNHNY and CDR2 SVGAGI (reference sequence). CDR3 length: 14 residues.

In this sample, this clonotype turned up a few times. The V call is TRBV12-3 or TRBV12-4, the J call TRBJ2-1; TRBD1 might be the D (5 bases). V lost 1 base and J lost 8, with 12 bases in between. The CDR3 consists of 14 residues. The CDR3 sequence is CASSLVQGTDEQFF. In DNA form, the CDR3 reads TGTGCCAGCAGTTTAGTGCAGGGTACGGATGAGCAGTTCTTC.

This clonotype turned up a few times. The chain is built from TRBV9 and TRBJ2-1, with D uncertain. CDR1 is SGDLS, CDR2 YYNGEE, per germline. The V and J ends lost 0 bases and 4 bases respectively, with 5 bases between them. This CDR3 comprises 13 residues. This CDR3 is CASSVGRYNEQFF. The CDR3 DNA reads TGTGCCAGCAGCGTAGGCCGGTACAATGAGCAGTTCTTC.

The chain couples TRBV7-9 to TRBJ2-5, with D possibly matching TRBD2 (6 bases). Germline V gene lookup returns CDR1 SEHNR and CDR2 FQNEAQ (reference sequence). This CDR3 contains 16 residues. Trimming left V 4 bases short and J 0 bases short, with 15 bases between. CDR3 DNA: TGTGCCAGCAGCTCCCCGGACTACCAGTACCAAGAGACCCAGTACTTC. Encoded protein: CASSSPDYQYQETQYF. The complete variable domain, with remaining parts taken from reference TRBV7-9 and TRBJ2-5, reads DTGVSQNPRHKITKRGQNVTFRCDPISEHNRLYWYRQTLGQGPEFLTYFQNEAQLEKSRLLSDRFSAERPKGSFSTLEIQRTEQGDSAMYLCASSSPDYQYQETQYFGPGTRLLVL.

The table lists this clonotype with many counts. The CDR3 DNA is TGCGCCAGCAGCCAAGGACTAGTGAAGGAGCAGTACTTC. Encoded protein: CASSQGLVKEQYF. This sequence joins TRBV4-3 and TRBJ2-7, with D possibly matching TRBD2 (6 bases). The V and J ends lost 1 base and 7 bases respectively, with 11 bases between them. From germline, CDR1 is LGHNA and CDR2 YSLEER. This CDR3 has 13 residues.

This clonotype came up many times. V is TRBV7-3 and J is TRBJ2-1; TRBD2 aligns across 8 bases. The V gene's germline CDR1 is SGHTA and CDR2 FQGTGA. The V segment lost 1 base and the J segment 9 bases; nucleotides outside the gene matches: 5. The length of the CDR3 is 14 residues. The CDR3, as DNA: TGTGCCAGCAGCTTAAGCGGGACTAGGGTTGAGCAGTTCTTC. This translates into CASSLSGTRVEQFF. The whole variable domain, remainder taken from reference TRBV7-3 and TRBJ2-1, is GAGVSQTPSNKVTEKGKYVELRCDPISGHTALYWYRQSLGQGPEFLIYFQGTGAADDSGLPNDRFFAVRPEGSVSTLKIQRTERGDSAVYLCASSLSGTRVEQFFGPGTRLTVL.